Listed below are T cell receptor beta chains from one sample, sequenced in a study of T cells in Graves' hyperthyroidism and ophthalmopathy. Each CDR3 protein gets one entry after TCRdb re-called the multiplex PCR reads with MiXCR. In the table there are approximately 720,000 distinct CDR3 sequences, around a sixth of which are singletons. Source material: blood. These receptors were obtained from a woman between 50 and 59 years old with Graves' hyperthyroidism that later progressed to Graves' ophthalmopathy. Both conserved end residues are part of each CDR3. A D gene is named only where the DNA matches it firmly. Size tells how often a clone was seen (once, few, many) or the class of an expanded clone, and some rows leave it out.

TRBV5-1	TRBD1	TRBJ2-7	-	CASSPRTGSGNEQYF	TGCGCCAGCAGCCCCAGGACAGGGTCCGGGAACGAGCAGTACTTC
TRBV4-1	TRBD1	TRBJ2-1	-	CASSQGGARGRYNEQFF	TGCGCCAGCAGCCAAGGGGGCGCCAGGGGGCGATACAATGAGCAGTTCTTC
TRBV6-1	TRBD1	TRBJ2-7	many	CASSETGAYEQYF	TGTGCCAGCAGTGAAACAGGGGCCTACGAGCAGTACTTC
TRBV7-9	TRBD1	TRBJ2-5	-	CASRTGTGTLQETQYF	TGTGCCAGCAGGACCGGGACAGGGACCCTCCAAGAGACCCAGTACTTC
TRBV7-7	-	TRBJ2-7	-	CASSDIPLSYEQYF	TGTGCTAGCAGCGACATACCTCTCAGCTACGAGCAGTACTTC
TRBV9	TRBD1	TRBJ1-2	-	CASSATPSGTVNYGYTF	TGTGCCAGCAGCGCCACCCCCTCCGGGACAGTCAACTATGGCTACACCTTC
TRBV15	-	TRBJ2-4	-	CATSRELSERNIQYF	TGTGCCACCAGCAGAGAGCTATCGGAAAGAAACATTCAGTACTTC
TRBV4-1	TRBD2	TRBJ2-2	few	CASSWRGGEELFF	TGCGCCAGCAGCTGGCGGGGGGGAGAGGAGCTGTTTTTT
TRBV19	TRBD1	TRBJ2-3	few	CASSTDRGPGDTQYF	TGTGCCAGTAGTACGGACAGGGGCCCGGGGGATACGCAGTATTTT
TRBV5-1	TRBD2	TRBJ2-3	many	CASSRSTSGGAMTDTQYF	TGCGCCAGCAGTCGTTCGACTAGCGGGGGGGCCATGACAGATACGCAGTATTTT
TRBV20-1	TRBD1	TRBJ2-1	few	CSARMDRLNNEQFF	TGCAGTGCTAGAATGGACAGGCTAAACAATGAGCAGTTCTTC
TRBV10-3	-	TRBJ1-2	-	CAISYQGHGYTF	TGTGCCATCAGTTACCAGGGACATGGCTACACCTTC
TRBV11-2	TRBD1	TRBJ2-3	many	CASSSQGVPQYF	TGTGCCAGCAGCTCCCAGGGGGTACCGCAGTATTTT
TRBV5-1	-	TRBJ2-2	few	CASRGGAGPLSGELFF	TGCGCCAGCAGAGGTGGGGCAGGCCCCCTGTCCGGGGAGCTGTTTTTT
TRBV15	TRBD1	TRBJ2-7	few	CATSRPKGQIYEQYF	TGTGCCACCAGCAGACCCAAGGGACAGATCTACGAGCAGTACTTC